The clone carrying this T cell receptor beta chain was counted ten times or more. The data originate from a study of T cells in Graves' hyperthyroidism and ophthalmopathy. There were TCR beta CDR3 regions amplified from RNA transcripts. HTBI primers drove first-round RT-PCR of the TCR CDR3. TCRdb reprocessed the multiplex PCR reads via MiXCR and lists one record per CDR3 protein. Seen here are around 720,000 distinct CDR3 sequences, roughly 32% observed once, and the top ten hold 31%. The sequenced sample consisted of blood. This sequence was found in a woman in her 40s with Graves' hyperthyroidism.

As DNA, the CDR3 is TGTGCCAGCAGCTTAGCGCTCTGGACTAGCAATCAGCCCCAGCATTTT. This codes for CASSLALWTSNQPQHF. The J gene is TRBJ1-5, the V gene TRBV7-2; no clear D. This CDR3 is built from 16 residues. Germline V gives CDR1 SGHTA, CDR2 FQGNSA. V was cut by 0 bases and J by 0 bases, with 9 bases left in between. Using reference TRBV7-2 and TRBJ1-5 for the parts outside the CDR3, the full variable domain is GAGVSQSPSNKVTEKGKDVELRCDPISGHTALYWYRQSLGQGLEFLIYFQGNSAPDKSGLPSDRFSAERTGGSVSTLTIQRTQQEDSAVYLCASSLALWTSNQPQHFGDGTRLSIL.